This TCR beta chain emerged from a study of blood T cell repertoires in COVID-19. Whole-study context: Sites across the United States, Italy and Spain contributed samples from acute and convalescent COVID-19. PBMCs, B-cell-depleted T cells, or T cells provided the cDNA or gDNA that made up the material.

Clones were sequenced by immunoSEQ multiplex PCR, and TCRdb holds only the in-frame ones, with some missing. The sample lists 240,000 or so clones; about 87% were seen once. The clonotype was recovered from an older woman with active or convalescent COVID-19. Material for sequencing was peripheral blood.

The CDR3 bases are TGTGCCAGCTCACCACCGGCTCAGGGAACACATGGCTACACCTTC. Translated: CASSPPAQGTHGYTF. This chain connects TRBV18 to TRBJ1-2; perhaps TRBD1 as D (5 bases). The CDR3 loop spans 15 amino acids. The V end lost 0 bases, the J end lost 6 bases, and 14 bases lay between the germline ends. Germline-derived CDR1 and CDR2 are KGHSH and LQKENI.